This T cell receptor (beta chain) is drawn from a study of PD-1 blockade in classical Hodgkin lymphoma. Regarding the study as a whole: TCR diversity in CD4+, not CD8+, cells rose significantly by C4D1. Baseline diversity was lower in partial responders and progressors than complete responders. The drivers behind the repertoire differences, possibly disease activity or prior therapy, remain undefined. It was reported that newly diagnosed patients had less baseline TCR diversity than healthy donors.

The data were produced by immunoSEQ multiplex PCR, yet TCRdb's version contains in-frame clones alone and is incomplete. The sample has about 50,000 clones, around 90% seen once; the top ten hold approximately 13%. Noted time point: cycle 4 day 1 (C4D1), after more than five weeks of nivolumab. Every patient relapsed after autologous stem cell transplantation, and brentuximab vedotin exposure varied. Per the germline V gene, CDR1 is MGHRA and CDR2 is YSYEKL. V was trimmed by 0 bases and J by 4 bases, leaving 18 bases between them. The CDR3 length is 17 residues. Comments on this clone: Its target is unknown.

The receptor's source is a human donor with classical Hodgkin lymphoma. The material was peripheral blood mononuclear cells (PBMCs), obtained before the fourth cycle of nivolumab. V and J are TRBV4-1 and TRBJ2-5; D possibly corresponds to TRBD2 (5 bases). The CDR3 spells CASSQERALAIGETQYF. Written as DNA, the CDR3 is TGCGCCAGCAGCCAAGAAAGAGCGCTAGCCATAGGAGAGACCCAGTACTTC.